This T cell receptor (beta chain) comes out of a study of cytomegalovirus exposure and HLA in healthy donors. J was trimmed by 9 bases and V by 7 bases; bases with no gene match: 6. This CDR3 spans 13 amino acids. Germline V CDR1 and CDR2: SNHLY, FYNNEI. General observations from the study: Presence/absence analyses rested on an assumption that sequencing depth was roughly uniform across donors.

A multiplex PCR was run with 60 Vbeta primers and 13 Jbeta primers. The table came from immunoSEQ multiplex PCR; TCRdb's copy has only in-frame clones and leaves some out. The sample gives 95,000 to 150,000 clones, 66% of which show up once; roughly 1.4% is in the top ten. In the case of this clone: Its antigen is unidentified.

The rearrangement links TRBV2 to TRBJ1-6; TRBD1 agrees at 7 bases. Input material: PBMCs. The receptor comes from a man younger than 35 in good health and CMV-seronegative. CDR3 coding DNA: TGTGCCAGCACCAGGGCAGGGGGTTCACCCCTCCACTTT. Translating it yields CASTRAGGSPLHF.